A single sample is the source of the 21 T cell receptor beta chains below, sequenced in a study of cytomegalovirus exposure and HLA in healthy donors. PCR used 60 Vbeta primers and 13 Jbeta primers. The table came from immunoSEQ multiplex PCR; TCRdb's copy has only in-frame clones and leaves some out. The data contain about 150,000 clones, 64% of them seen just once; the ten biggest clones take up under 3%. The material sequenced was PBMCs. The receptors come from a woman aged 25 to 39 in good health and CMV-seropositive.

A note on this clone: The same CDR3 can be traced to other DNA sequences in this sample. This chain uses TRBV7-2 with TRBJ2-1, with a weak D call TRBD2 (6 bases). The CDR3 consists of 13 residues. V was clipped by 3 bases and J by 5 bases, with 8 bases between them. From germline, CDR1 is SGHTA and CDR2 FQGNSA. This chain's CDR3 is CASSFGGNNEQFF. For the CDR3, the DNA is TGTGCCAGCAGCTTTGGCGGGAACAATGAGCAGTTCTTC.

This clone has only a few counts. The chain employs TRBV19 and TRBJ2-5; D is ambiguous. The V gene's germline CDR1 is LNHDA and CDR2 SQIVND (reference sequence). The CDR3 runs to 13 residues. V was trimmed by 2 bases and J by 4 bases, leaving 8 bases between them. The CDR3 here is CASSISRIETQYF. The DNA of the CDR3 is TGTGCCAGTAGTATAAGCAGGATAGAGACCCAGTACTTC.

Written as DNA, the CDR3 is TGTGCCAGCAGCCCACCAGGGGCGAGGGGCTATGGCTACACCTTC. Protein product: CASSPPGARGYGYTF. The rearrangement joins TRBV5-4 to TRBJ1-2, with D maybe TRBD1 (6 bases). With 4 bases removed from V and 4 bases from J, the gap between germline ends came to 17 bases. Germline assignment: CDR1 SGHNT and CDR2 YYREEE (reference sequence). This CDR3 comprises 15 residues.

This chain joins TRBV5-1 and TRBJ1-4; 8 bases agree with TRBD1. The V segment lost 4 bases and the J segment 3 bases; nucleotides outside the gene matches: 11. CDR3 length equals 17 residues. CDR1 and CDR2 (germline): SGHRS, YFSETQ. Here the CDR3 reads CASSAQGALGANEKLFF. DNA for the CDR3: TGCGCCAGCAGCGCCCAGGGGGCACTCGGGGCTAATGAAAAACTGTTTTTT.

J is TRBJ2-5 and V is TRBV18, with D maybe TRBD2 (5 bases). Trimming pared 8 bases from V and 7 bases from J, leaving 14 bases between. CDR1 is KGHSH and CDR2 is LQKENI in the germline V gene. CDR3 length: 12 amino acids. The CDR3 region has the DNA TGTGCCAGCGCTGAGAGGGTTGGGACCCAGTACTTC. This sequence encodes CASAERVGTQYF.

The chain has TRBV29-1 and TRBJ1-3, with TRBD1 as a possible D gene (5 bases). V lost 2 bases and J 2 bases, leaving 7 bases between the germline ends. CDR3 length: 13 amino acids. Per germline, CDR1 SQVTM and CDR2 ANQGSEA. CDR3 residues: CSVERGTGNTIYF. Here the CDR3 DNA reads TGCAGCGTTGAAAGGGGAACTGGAAACACCATATATTTT.

This clone was picked up a small number of times. The rearrangement uses TRBV7-9 and TRBJ2-7, with D possibly matching TRBD1 (5 bases). There are 14 residues in the CDR3. Looked up from germline, CDR1 is SEHNR and CDR2 is FQNEAQ (reference sequence). V shed 3 bases and J shed 0 bases, with 9 bases lying between them. CDR3 sequence reads: CASSLAGISYEQYF. In nucleotides, the CDR3 is TGTGCCAGCAGCTTGGCAGGGATCTCCTACGAGCAGTACTTC.

This clone was seen a few times. This chain connects TRBV5-5 to TRBJ2-7, with 9 bases identical to TRBD2. Germline-derived CDR1 and CDR2 are SGHKS and YYEKEE (reference sequence). The CDR3 runs 16 residues. Trimming removed 0 bases from V and 3 bases from J; junction bases left unmatched: 7. The CDR3 region is CASSLGGLAIFYEQYF. The CDR3 coding sequence is TGTGCCAGCAGCTTGGGTGGACTAGCGATCTTCTACGAGCAGTACTTC.

This sequence joins TRBV7-8 and TRBJ1-2; D is undetermined. The CDR3 sequence is 14 residues long. Deletions cut 5 bases from V and 4 bases from J, with 14 bases between. Germline assignment: CDR1 SGHVS and CDR2 FQNEAQ. The CDR3 DNA reads as TGTGCCAGCAGCCTCAAGGGAGGGAGCTATGGCTACACCTTC. Translated, it gives CASSLKGGSYGYTF.

The V and J genes are TRBV6-5 and TRBJ1-5, with 8 nucleotides matching TRBD1. Germline trimming cut 5 bases from V and 7 bases from J; bases unmatched to any gene: 7. In germline, CDR1 is MNHEY, CDR2 SVGAGI. The length of the CDR3 is 14 residues. The CDR3, as DNA: TGTGCCAGCAGTATACAGGGGGGTTGGCAGCCCCAGCATTTT. Protein: CASSIQGGWQPQHF.

The chain uses TRBV7-2 and TRBJ1-3; no clear D. This CDR3 has 15 residues. Per germline, CDR1 SGHTA and CDR2 FQGNSA. Trimming took 1 base from V and 0 from J, leaving 7 bases between them. The CDR3 loop is CASSLGAHSGNTIYF. The CDR3 nucleotides read TGTGCCAGCAGCTTAGGGGCCCACTCTGGAAACACCATATATTTT.

This clone was recorded only once. The chain is built from TRBV7-5 and TRBJ2-5; TRBD2 is the table's D call, not checked against the DNA. TRBV7-5 is labeled a pseudogene. There are 15 residues in the CDR3. The CDR3 sequence: CVRSTLAGVQETQYF. The CDR3 region has the DNA TGTGTCAGAAGCACGTTAGCGGGAGTGCAAGAGACCCAGTACTTC.

The genes are TRBV7-3 and TRBJ2-2; 7 bases map to TRBD1. CDR1 is SGHTA and CDR2 is FQGTGA in the germline V gene. The CDR3 consists of 14 residues. V dropped 1 base and J dropped 6; count of bases not matched to a gene: 2. CDR3: CASSLNQGAGELFF. The CDR3 nucleotides are TGTGCCAGCAGCTTAAATCAGGGGGCCGGGGAGCTGTTTTTT.

The gene calls are TRBV18 and TRBJ2-1; 7 bases are shared with TRBD2. V lost 6 bases, J lost 0 bases, and 11 bases stayed unmatched. The CDR3 runs to 17 residues. Germline V lookup: CDR1 KGHSH, CDR2 LQKENI. CDR3 sequence (DNA): TGTGCCAGCTCGTCACGACTAGCTGACCTCTCCTACAATGAGCAGTTCTTC. Amino acids: CASSSRLADLSYNEQFF.

The chain uses TRBV6-5 and TRBJ1-1; the D gene is possibly TRBD1 (6 bases). This CDR3 has 15 residues. Germline V gene lookup returns CDR1 MNHEY and CDR2 SVGAGI. V lost 6 bases to trimming and J lost 1 base, with 15 bases between them. CDR3 nucleotide sequence: TGTGCCAGCAGGAATACGGGACACCGGAACACTGAAGCTTTCTTT. Protein sequence: CASRNTGHRNTEAFF.

This chain joins TRBV7-9 and TRBJ1-2, with TRBD1 identical over 7 bases. Germline V gene sequence: CDR1 SEHNR, CDR2 FQNEAQ (reference sequence). The CDR3 runs to 14 residues. The V gene end was trimmed by 5 bases and the J gene end by 8 bases; junction bases not matched to a gene: 11. The CDR3 loop is CASSPTQTGLGYTF. Here the CDR3 DNA reads TGTGCCAGCAGCCCGACACAGACAGGGTTGGGCTACACCTTC.

The chain recombines TRBV9 with TRBJ1-3; D gene unclear. Germline V gene lookup returns CDR1 SGDLS and CDR2 YYNGEE. Between the trimmed V and J ends, which lost 0 bases and 4 bases, there was a span of 11 bases. This CDR3 contains 15 residues. The CDR3 is CASSVDGVAGNTIYF. As DNA, the CDR3 is TGTGCCAGCAGCGTAGACGGGGTAGCGGGAAACACCATATATTTT.

This clone turned up a few times. The chain has TRBV5-1 and TRBJ1-1; a weak D match, TRBD1 (5 bases). The CDR3 is 15 amino acids. Trimming removed 1 base from V and 4 bases from J, with 14 bases in between. Per germline, CDR1 SGHRS and CDR2 YFSETQ. The CDR3: CASSLFPGKGTEAFF. The CDR3 bases are TGCGCCAGCAGCTTGTTTCCAGGGAAGGGCACTGAAGCTTTCTTT.

The chain links TRBV7-9 to TRBJ1-2; 8 positions agree with TRBD1. The CDR3 spans 14 residues. From germline, CDR1 is SEHNR and CDR2 FQNEAQ (reference sequence). V lost 5 bases and J lost 6; bases outside the gene matches: 8. Here the CDR3 DNA reads TGTGCCAGCAGCCACCAAGACAGGGGCCATGGCTACACCTTC. This codes for CASSHQDRGHGYTF.

This clone has more than one count but fewer than ten. The rearrangement joins TRBV19 to TRBJ2-4, with 10 bases lining up with TRBD1. Trimming cost V 7 bases and J 8 bases; bases outside gene matches: 11. CDR3 length: 15 residues. Germline V gene sequence: CDR1 LNHDA, CDR2 SQIVND (reference sequence). Written as DNA, the CDR3 is TGTGCCAGTACCATGGGGCTGGGACAGGGGTACATTCAGTACTTC. It translates to CASTMGLGQGYIQYF.

The gene calls are TRBV11-2 and TRBJ1-2, with 9 bases identical to TRBD1. CDR3 length: 14 residues. Germline CDR1 reads SGHAT; CDR2 reads FQNNGV. V gave up 4 bases and J gave up 8 bases; unmatched junction bases: 8. CDR3 nucleotide sequence: TGTGCCAGCAGCTCCCAGTGGACAGGGGAAGGCTACACCTTC. Amino acids: CASSSQWTGEGYTF.